The entry that follows covers one T cell receptor beta chain sequence. Its antigen is still unknown. Only in-frame clones appear in the TCRdb table, and some are missing; sequencing was by immunoSEQ multiplex PCR. The repertoire holds over 130,000 clones, about 94% seen once, with 4% in the top ten. The CDR3 runs 14 residues. Germline V lookup: CDR1 MDHEN, CDR2 SYDVKM. V lost 6 bases to trimming and J lost 10 bases; unmatched junction nucleotides: 10. Pooling of second doses given at about 4 or about 12 weeks was done. The data originate from a study of T cell responses to AZD1222 COVID-19 vaccine. Regarding the study as a whole: Within unmutated variant regions lay the reported targets of nearly half of spike-specific TCRs. Increased Spike-specific TCR breadth and depth were observed after two AZD1222 doses.

Sequences were derived from peripheral blood, sampled 28 days after the second AZD1222 dose. The TCR comes from an adult who received the AZD1222 COVID-19 vaccine. This chain links TRBV28 with TRBJ2-1; 9 bases map to TRBD2. Written as DNA, the CDR3 is TGTGCCAGCAGAACGGGACTAGCTGTAACGGAGCAGTTCTTC. Translated: CASRTGLAVTEQFF.